Presented here are 20 T cell receptor beta chains from one specimen sequenced in a study of shared clonotypes between healthy human individuals (dated by TCRdb to 2020 to 2022). The library was built by means of the immunoSEQ multiplex PCR assay. Imported from immuneACCESS, the table was reduced by TCRdb to in-frame sequences with V and J called. These copies leave out some clones; in studies compared against another copy, an unresolved V gene accounts for under half, and the cause of the remainder is not known. The sample data list more than 400,000 clones, and around 95% of these were observed just once. Approximately 0.067% of the sample rests with the top ten. The sequenced material came from naive CD4+ T cells sorted from blood. In light of the paper, this sample's cell subset or site label describes: CD45RA+ positively selected. Every receptor here comes from a young woman in good health.

The chain joins TRBV5-4 to TRBJ1-1, with D hard to call. There are 13 residues in the CDR3. Germline CDR1 SGHNT, CDR2 YYREEE (reference sequence). V dropped 3 bases and J dropped 1 base, with 7 bases sitting between them. CDR3 protein: CASSSSRNTEAFF. DNA for the CDR3: TGTGCCAGCAGCTCAAGTAGGAACACTGAAGCTTTCTTT.

The chain couples TRBV25-1 to TRBJ1-1, with D uncertain. V lost 4 bases and J 4 bases, leaving 7 bases between the germline ends. There are 12 residues in the CDR3. Per germline, CDR1 MGHDK and CDR2 SYGVNS. The CDR3 loop reads CASSGSTTEAFF. The CDR3 bases are TGTGCCAGCAGTGGGTCGACCACTGAAGCTTTCTTT.

This clone was detected once. This sequence joins TRBV6-1 and TRBJ1-3, with D maybe TRBD1 (6 bases). Per the germline V gene, CDR1 is MNHNS and CDR2 is SASEGT. V was clipped by 6 bases and J by 1 base, with 10 bases between them. The CDR3 length is 14 residues. CDR3: CASSQGGSGNTIYF. For the CDR3, the DNA is TGTGCCAGCAGCCAAGGGGGATCTGGAAACACCATATATTTT.

The V gene is TRBV19, the J gene TRBJ2-1; 9 bases map to TRBD1. The germline gives CDR1 LNHDA, CDR2 SQIVND (reference sequence). This CDR3 is 13 amino acids long. The V gene end was trimmed by 6 bases and the J gene end by 7 bases; junction bases not matched to a gene: 4. CDR3 in DNA: TGTGCCAGTAGCTGGGACAGGGTGAATGAGCAGTTCTTC. Encoded protein: CASSWDRVNEQFF.

The chain couples TRBV14 to TRBJ1-2, with D uncertain. The germline gives CDR1 SGHDN, CDR2 FVKESK. This CDR3 is 18 amino acids long. V lost 0 bases, J lost 4 bases, and 21 bases lay in between. The CDR3 spells CASSQDRNSLPEPYGYTF. CDR3 coding DNA: TGTGCCAGCAGCCAAGATCGGAACAGTCTTCCCGAACCCTATGGCTACACCTTC.

This clone was observed once. V gene TRBV6-5 combines with J gene TRBJ2-7; tentative D call: TRBD1 (6 bases). CDR3 length: 14 residues. Germline V gene sequence: CDR1 MNHEY, CDR2 SVGAGI. V lost 5 bases to trimming and J lost 5 bases, with 16 bases between them. The CDR3 DNA follows: TGTGCCAGCAGTAAGCCCCAGAACAGGGACGAGCAGTACTTC. Translation gives CASSKPQNRDEQYF.

As for this clone: Different DNA sequences within this sample yield the same CDR3. The CDR3 DNA reads TGCGCCAGCAGCTTAAGCGGGAGGGCCCTCGATACGCAGTATTTT. Translating gives CASSLSGRALDTQYF. This chain joins TRBV5-1 and TRBJ2-3, with 10 nucleotides matching TRBD2. CDR1 is SGHRS, CDR2 YFSETQ, per germline. CDR3 length: 15 amino acids. The trim removed 2 bases at V and 6 bases at J, leaving 6 bases unmatched.

The chain is built from TRBV7-6 and TRBJ1-5; D uncertain. Looked up from germline, CDR1 is SGHVS and CDR2 is FNYEAQ. Trimming cost V 0 bases and J 7 bases, with 7 bases left between them. The CDR3 length is 13 residues. The CDR3, as DNA: TGTGCCAGCAGCTTAGCGTCGGACCAGCCCCAGCATTTT. It codes for CASSLASDQPQHF.

The CDR3 nucleotides read TGTGCCAGCAGCTTGGGCCAGGTCAGCAATCAGCCCCAGCATTTT. This codes for CASSLGQVSNQPQHF. The chain combines TRBV7-9 with TRBJ1-5; no clear D gene. The ends were cut back, 3 bases at V and 1 base at J, with 10 bases in the middle. CDR1 is SEHNR, CDR2 FQNEAQ, per germline (reference sequence). CDR3 length: 15 residues.

The rearrangement joins TRBV28 to TRBJ1-5; TRBD1 matches at 8 bases. Looked up from germline, CDR1 is MDHEN and CDR2 is SYDVKM. This CDR3 contains 15 residues. V trimming: 5 bases; J trimming: 5 bases; junction bases outside the gene matches: 8. The CDR3 DNA sequence: TGTGCCAGCAGTGACAACAGGGGGAGCTATCAGCCCCAGCATTTT. It codes for CASSDNRGSYQPQHF. Looking up the rest from reference TRBV28 and TRBJ1-5 gives the full variable domain: DVKVTQSSRYLVKRTGEKVFLECVQDMDHENMFWYRQDPGLGLRLIYFSYDVKMKEKGDIPEGYSVSREKKERFSLILESASTNQTSMYLCASSDNRGSYQPQHFGDGTRLSIL.

The chain employs TRBV2 and TRBJ2-7; TRBD1 matches 8 bases. The CDR3 spans 13 residues. V was pared by 8 bases and J by 4 bases, with 7 bases of the junction left unmatched. The V gene's germline CDR1 is SNHLY and CDR2 FYNNEI. CDR3 sequence reads: CASHPRGHYEQYF. The CDR3 DNA reads TGTGCCAGCCACCCCAGGGGGCATTACGAGCAGTACTTC.

This clone has only one observation. Other DNA sequences of this sample code for an identical CDR3. This chain connects TRBV5-1 to TRBJ1-4, with TRBD1 identical over 8 bases. Germline V lookup: CDR1 SGHRS, CDR2 YFSETQ. J gave up 7 bases and V 3 bases, and 5 bases lay outside the gene matches. The CDR3 has 14 amino acids. Here the CDR3 DNA reads TGCGCCAGCAGCTCGGACAGGGAGGGTGAAAAACTGTTTTTT. The encoded protein is CASSSDREGEKLFF.

The rearrangement links TRBV5-4 to TRBJ2-1, with D unclear. Trimming stripped 0 bases from V and 8 bases from J, with 15 bases between. CDR1 and CDR2 (germline): SGHNT, YYREEE (reference sequence). The CDR3 is 15 amino acids. The chain's CDR3 is CASSLELGRPDEQFF. As DNA, the CDR3 is TGTGCCAGCAGCTTGGAACTCGGACGTCCCGATGAGCAGTTCTTC.

This chain joins TRBV7-6 and TRBJ2-7; 14 positions agree with TRBD2. Germline V gene lookup returns CDR1 SGHVS and CDR2 FNYEAQ. The CDR3 has 18 amino acids. V shed 4 bases, J shed 3 bases, and the junction held 11 bases outside the gene matches. CDR3 region: CASSSGLAGGLGFYEQYF. CDR3 sequence (DNA): TGTGCCAGCAGCTCTGGACTAGCGGGAGGACTGGGTTTCTACGAGCAGTACTTC.

This clone is a singleton in its sample. The CDR3 DNA sequence: TGTGCCAGCAGTAATACAGAAGACAATGAGCAGTTCTTC. It is translated as CASSNTEDNEQFF. The chain employs TRBV11-3 and TRBJ2-1; D is ambiguous. V lost 6 bases and J 5 bases, leaving 11 bases between the germline ends. CDR3 size: 13 residues. Germline values: CDR1 SGHNT, CDR2 YENEEA.

V is TRBV18 and J is TRBJ2-7; D gene uncertain. Trimming shortened V by 4 bases and J by 5 bases, and 9 bases separated the two germline ends. Germline V gene lookup returns CDR1 KGHSH and CDR2 LQKENI. The CDR3 has 12 amino acids. In nucleotides, the CDR3 is TGTGCCAGCTCACAAAGGGTCGACGAGCAGTACTTC. It yields the protein CASSQRVDEQYF.

This clone was observed a few times. The chain couples TRBV6-5 to TRBJ1-3, with D possibly TRBD1 on 5 matching bases. CDR1 is MNHEY, CDR2 SVGAGI, per germline. CDR3 length: 15 amino acids. Trimming took off 2 bases at V and 0 bases at J, with 8 bases between the two ends. The chain's CDR3 is CASSYGDSSGNTIYF. CDR3 nucleotide sequence: TGTGCCAGCAGTTACGGTGACAGCTCTGGAAACACCATATATTTT.

The chain employs TRBV28 and TRBJ2-7, with TRBD2 matching over 9 bases. From germline, CDR1 is MDHEN and CDR2 SYDVKM. V lost 2 bases, J lost 4 bases, and 6 bases stayed unmatched. This CDR3 is built from 15 residues. CDR3 region: CASSLTSGPKYEQYF. CDR3 DNA: TGTGCCAGCAGTTTAACTAGCGGGCCCAAGTACGAGCAGTACTTC.

This chain links TRBV5-1 with TRBJ1-2; possible D gene TRBD1, 6 bases. The CDR3 runs to 14 residues. Trimming removed 4 bases at V and 1 base at J, with 11 bases between. Germline V lookup: CDR1 SGHRS, CDR2 YFSETQ. CDR3 region: CASSKRDINYGYTF. The CDR3 nucleotides read TGCGCCAGCAGCAAACGGGACATTAACTATGGCTACACCTTC.

The chain couples TRBV9 to TRBJ2-7; perhaps TRBD1 as D (6 bases). Trimming stripped 3 bases from V and 1 base from J, with 11 bases between. Germline lookup yields CDR1 SGDLS and CDR2 YYNGEE. The CDR3 length is 14 residues. CDR3 loop: CASSGEQGSYEQYF. CDR3 nucleotides: TGTGCCAGCAGCGGGGAACAGGGATCCTACGAGCAGTACTTC.